This T cell receptor beta chain was identified in a study of blood T cell repertoires in COVID-19. Looking at the study overall: Samples of COVID-19 (acute and convalescent) were obtained from the United States, Italy and Spain.

Repertoires were generated with immunoSEQ multiplex PCR, while TCRdb's copy carries only in-frame clones and drops some. The table includes 340,000 or so clones, about four fifths detected once. The V end was cut by 1 base, the J end by 9 bases, with 16 bases between. The CDR3 consists of 14 residues. CDR1 and CDR2 (germline): GTSNPN, SVGIG (reference sequence). The sequence derives from a man aged 30 to 45 with active or convalescent COVID-19. The genes are TRBV30 and TRBJ1-3, with D maybe TRBD1 (5 bases). Specimen: peripheral blood. CDR3 sequence: CAWSGPAGQGTIYF. CDR3 bases: TGTGCCTGGAGTGGGCCGGCAGGCCAGGGCACCATATATTTT.